The present T cell receptor beta chain was sequenced within a study of blood T cell repertoires in COVID-19. Study-level information: Acute and convalescent COVID-19 specimens originated in the United States, Italy and Spain. The analysed material was cDNA or gDNA that came from T cells, B-cell-depleted T cells, or PBMCs.

V was clipped by 1 base and J by 6 bases; unmatched bases: 7. The germline V gene encodes CDR1 SGHTA and CDR2 FQGNSA. CDR3 length: 16 amino acids. Per the authors' pipeline: From reference gene primer amplification, estimates of nucleated cell counts were derived. Assay used: immunoSEQ multiplex PCR; TCRdb lists only in-frame clones, some missing. V, J and clone size were drawn from that table, and D and trimming were deduced from the DNA. The sample consists of about 150,000 clones, around 84% of them appearing once. The rearrangement joins TRBV7-2 to TRBJ2-1; 9 bases match TRBD2. Sequenced material: peripheral blood. This sequence was found in a man older than 75 with acute or convalescent COVID-19. The CDR3 sequence is CASSLGGGGAFNEQFF. As DNA, the CDR3 is TGTGCCAGCAGCTTAGGAGGCGGGGGGGCCTTCAATGAGCAGTTCTTC.